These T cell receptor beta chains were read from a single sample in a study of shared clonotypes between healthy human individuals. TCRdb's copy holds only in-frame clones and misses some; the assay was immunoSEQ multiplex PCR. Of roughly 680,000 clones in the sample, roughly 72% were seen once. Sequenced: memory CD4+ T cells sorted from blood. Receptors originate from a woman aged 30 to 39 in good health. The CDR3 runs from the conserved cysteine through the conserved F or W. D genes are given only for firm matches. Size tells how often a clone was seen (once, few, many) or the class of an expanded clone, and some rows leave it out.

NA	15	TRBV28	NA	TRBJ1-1	TGTGCCAGCAGTTTTCCGGGGGGGGTGAACACTGAAGCTTTCTTT	CASSFPGGVNTEAFF
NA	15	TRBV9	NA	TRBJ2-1	TGTGCCAGCAGCGTAGCCAGGGCGACTTACAATGAGCAGTTCTTC	CASSVARATYNEQFF
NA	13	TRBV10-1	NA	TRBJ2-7	TGCGCCAGCAGTGAAAGCCCCGCCATGCTGCAGTACTTC	CASSESPAMLQYF
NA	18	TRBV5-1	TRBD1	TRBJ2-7	TGCGCCAGCAGCTTGAAAGGGACAGGGAAAGCAGTCGGCTACGAGCAGTACTTC	CASSLKGTGKAVGYEQYF
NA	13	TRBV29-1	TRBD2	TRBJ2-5	TGCAGCGTTGCGCGGCTAGCGGAAGAGACCCAGTACTTC	CSVARLAEETQYF
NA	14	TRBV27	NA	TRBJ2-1	TGTGCCAGCAGTCACCGGGGCCCCCCCGATGAGCAGTTCTTC	CASSHRGPPDEQFF
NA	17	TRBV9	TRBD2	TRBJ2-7	TGTGCCAGCAGGGGACTAGCGGGAGGCCAAAGCTCCTACGAGCAGTACTTC	CASRGLAGGQSSYEQYF
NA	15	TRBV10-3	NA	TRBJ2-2	TGTGCCATCAGTGAGTCAGAAGTCGGCATCGGGGAGCTGTTTTTT	CAISESEVGIGELFF
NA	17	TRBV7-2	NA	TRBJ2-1	TGTGCCAGCAGCTTACACGGGGCCGATGGCGGGTACAATGAGCAGTTCTTC	CASSLHGADGGYNEQFF
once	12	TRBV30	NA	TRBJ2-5	TGTGCAACGGCCGCGGGAAGGGAGACCCAGTACTTC	CATAAGRETQYF
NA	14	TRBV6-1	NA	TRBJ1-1	TGTGCCAGCAGTGGAGGCAGGGCTATCGCTGAAGCTTTCTTT	CASSGGRAIAEAFF
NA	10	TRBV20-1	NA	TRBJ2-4	TGCAGTGCTAGTCTGGACATTCAGTACTTC	CSASLDIQYF
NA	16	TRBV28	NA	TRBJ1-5	TGTGCCAGCAGTTCTCTCCAGGCCCGATCGGATCAGCCCCAGCATTTT	CASSSLQARSDQPQHF
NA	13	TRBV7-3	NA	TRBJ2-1	TGTGCCAGCAGCACCACTAGTGTCGGCGAGCAGTTCTTC	CASSTTSVGEQFF
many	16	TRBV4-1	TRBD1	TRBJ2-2	TGCGCCAGCAGCCAACGGGGACAGGCTAACACCGGGGAGCTGTTTTTT	CASSQRGQANTGELFF
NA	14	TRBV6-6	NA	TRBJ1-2	TGTGCCAGCAGTTACGCCCCCTGGAGCTATGGCTACACCTTC	CASSYAPWSYGYTF
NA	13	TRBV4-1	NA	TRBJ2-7	TGCGCCAGCAGCCAAGAAAGAAGGGACCCCCAGTACTTC	CASSQERRDPQYF
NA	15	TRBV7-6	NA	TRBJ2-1	TGTGCCAGCAGCTTAGCCCAAGGGTTCTACAATGAGCAGTTCTTC	CASSLAQGFYNEQFF
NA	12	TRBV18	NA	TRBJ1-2	TGTGCCAGCTCACCACCATCAGGAGGCTACACCTTC	CASSPPSGGYTF
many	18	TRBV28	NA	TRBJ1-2	TGTGCCAGCAGTTTAGCGTCAATTCGAGGACAGCTTAACTATGGCTACACCTTC	CASSLASIRGQLNYGYTF
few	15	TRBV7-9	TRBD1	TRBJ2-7	TGTGCCAGCAGGGGTGGGGACAGGGCCACCTACGAGCAGTACTTC	CASRGGDRATYEQYF
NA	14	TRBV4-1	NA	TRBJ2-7	TGCGCCAGCAGCCGGGATCCGGGGCCCTACGAGCAGTACTTC	CASSRDPGPYEQYF
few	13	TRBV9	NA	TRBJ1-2	TGTGCCAGCAACCGCGTAGCAGGGTATGGCTACACCTTC	CASNRVAGYGYTF
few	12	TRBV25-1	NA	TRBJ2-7	TGTGCCAGCAGTCGGGGAAGCTACGAGCAGTACTTC	CASSRGSYEQYF
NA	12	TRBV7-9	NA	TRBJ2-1	TGTGCCAGCAGCCGAAGGTCGGATGAGCAGTTCTTC	CASSRRSDEQFF
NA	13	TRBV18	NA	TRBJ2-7	TGTGCCAGCTCACCACCGACGAACGGCGAGCAGTACTTC	CASSPPTNGEQYF